The clone carrying this T cell receptor (beta chain) was seen ten or more times. Expressed TCRB transcripts were sequenced, since all the RNA that had been isolated was reverse transcribed. The protocol was immunoSEQ multiplex PCR, while the TCRdb copy is restricted to in-frame clones and leaves out a portion. Here the sample spans some 230,000 clones, 7.5% to 10% being singletons. The data stem from a study of beta chain features in type 1 diabetes. The CDR3 sequence is 15 residues long. Trimming cost V 7 bases and J 9 bases; bases outside gene matches: 12. Germline CDR1 PRHDT, CDR2 FYEKMQ (reference sequence).

The rearrangement uses TRBV13 and TRBJ2-4, with 10 bases aligning to TRBD2. Sequencing was performed on naive CD4+ T cells from blood. The origin of this receptor is a woman aged 18-35 years in good health. CDR3 bases: TGTGCCAGCATGGGAAGCGGGGGGGCTGTTGGCATTCAGTACTTC. The encoded protein is CASMGSGGAVGIQYF.